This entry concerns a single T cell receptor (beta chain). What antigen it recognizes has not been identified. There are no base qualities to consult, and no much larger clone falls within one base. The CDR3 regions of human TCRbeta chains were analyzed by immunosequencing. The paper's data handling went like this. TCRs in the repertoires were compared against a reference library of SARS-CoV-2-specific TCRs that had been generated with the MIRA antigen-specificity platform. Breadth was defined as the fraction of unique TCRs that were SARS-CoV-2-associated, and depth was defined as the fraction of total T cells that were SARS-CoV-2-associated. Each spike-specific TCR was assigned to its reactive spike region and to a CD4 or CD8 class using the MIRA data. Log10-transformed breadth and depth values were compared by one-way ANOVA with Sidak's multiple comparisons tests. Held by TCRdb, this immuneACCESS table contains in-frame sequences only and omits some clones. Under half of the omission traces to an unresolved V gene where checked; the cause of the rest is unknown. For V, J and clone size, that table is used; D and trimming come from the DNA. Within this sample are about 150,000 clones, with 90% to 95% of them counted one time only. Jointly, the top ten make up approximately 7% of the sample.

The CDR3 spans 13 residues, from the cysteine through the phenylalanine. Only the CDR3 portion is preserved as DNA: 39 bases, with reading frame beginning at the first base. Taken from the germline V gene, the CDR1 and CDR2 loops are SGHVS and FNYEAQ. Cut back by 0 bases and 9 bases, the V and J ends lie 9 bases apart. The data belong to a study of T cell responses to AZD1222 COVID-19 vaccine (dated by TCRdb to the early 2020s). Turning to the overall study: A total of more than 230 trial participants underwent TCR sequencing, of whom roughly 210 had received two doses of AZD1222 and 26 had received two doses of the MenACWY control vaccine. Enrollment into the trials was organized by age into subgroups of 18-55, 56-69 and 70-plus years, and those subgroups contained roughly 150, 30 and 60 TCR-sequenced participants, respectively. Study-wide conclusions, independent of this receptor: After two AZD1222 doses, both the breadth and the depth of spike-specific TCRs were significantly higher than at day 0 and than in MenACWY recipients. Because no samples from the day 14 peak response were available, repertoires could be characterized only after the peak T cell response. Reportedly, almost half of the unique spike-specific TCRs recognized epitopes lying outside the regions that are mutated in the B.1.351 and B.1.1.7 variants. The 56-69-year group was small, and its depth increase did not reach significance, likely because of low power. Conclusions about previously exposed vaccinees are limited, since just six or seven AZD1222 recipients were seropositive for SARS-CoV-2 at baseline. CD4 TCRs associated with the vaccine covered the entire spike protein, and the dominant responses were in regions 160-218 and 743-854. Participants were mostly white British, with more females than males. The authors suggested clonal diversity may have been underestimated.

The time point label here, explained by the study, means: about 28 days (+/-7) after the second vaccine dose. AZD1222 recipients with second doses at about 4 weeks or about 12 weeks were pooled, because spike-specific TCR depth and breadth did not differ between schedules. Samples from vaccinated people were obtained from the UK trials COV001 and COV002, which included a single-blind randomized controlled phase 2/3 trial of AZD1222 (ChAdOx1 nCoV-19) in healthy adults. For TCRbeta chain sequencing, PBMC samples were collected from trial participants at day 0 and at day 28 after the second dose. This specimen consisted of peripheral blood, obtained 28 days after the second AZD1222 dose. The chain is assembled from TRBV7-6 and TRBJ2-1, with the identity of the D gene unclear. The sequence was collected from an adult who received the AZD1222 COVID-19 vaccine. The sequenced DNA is TGTGCCAGCAGCTTAGCGGCCGAAGGTGAGCAGTTCTTC. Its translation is CASSLAAEGEQFF.